Listed below are T cell receptor beta chains from one sample, sequenced in a study of cytomegalovirus exposure and HLA in healthy donors. Measured with immunoSEQ multiplex PCR; TCRdb has only the in-frame clones, and not every one. The repertoire consists of tens of thousands of clones, with under 80% occurring once and the leading ten covering roughly 15%. Sequencing was done on a sample of PBMCs. The receptors come from a male donor in good health and CMV-seropositive. Both conserved end residues are part of each CDR3. D genes are given only for firm matches. Size is stated for part of the rows, as once, few or many counts, or as a class when the clone is expanded.

clone_size | d_call | j_call | v_call | cdr3_aa | cdr3_nt
. | TRBD2 | TRBJ2-1 | TRBV10-1 | CASSLGTSGNNEQFF | TGCGCCAGCAGCTTAGGGACTAGCGGTAACAATGAGCAGTTCTTC
. | TRBD1 | TRBJ1-4 | TRBV6-1 | CASSEVLGTGAEKLFF | TGTGCCAGCAGTGAAGTCTTAGGGACAGGGGCCGAAAAACTGTTTTTT
. | TRBD1 | TRBJ2-5 | TRBV9 | CASSGGHRDRGETQYF | TGTGCCAGCAGCGGGGGGCACCGGGACAGGGGGGAGACCCAGTACTTC
. | . | TRBJ1-1 | TRBV5-4 | CASSWTPNTEAFF | TGTGCCAGCAGCTGGACTCCAAACACTGAAGCTTTCTTT
. | TRBD1 | TRBJ1-4 | TRBV7-9 | CASSDPGQTLFEKLFF | TGTGCCAGCAGCGACCCGGGACAGACTCTCTTCGAAAAACTGTTTTTT
. | TRBD2 | TRBJ2-2 | TRBV2 | CASSTFSGSTGELFF | TGTGCCAGCAGTACGTTTAGCGGGAGCACCGGGGAGCTGTTTTTT
. | . | TRBJ2-3 | TRBV6-5 | CASSYSPEADTQYF | TGTGCCAGCAGTTACTCCCCAGAGGCAGATACGCAGTATTTT
. | . | TRBJ2-5 | TRBV18 | CASSPRDIRETQYF | TGTGCCAGCTCACCACGTGACATAAGGGAGACCCAGTACTTC
. | TRBD1 | TRBJ1-5 | TRBV2 | CASNGAGTVSNQPQHF | TGTGCCAGCAACGGGGCGGGGACAGTAAGCAATCAGCCCCAGCATTTT
few | TRBD1 | TRBJ1-1 | TRBV4-3 | CASSQDGQGWSTEAFF | TGCGCCAGCAGCCAAGATGGACAGGGTTGGAGCACTGAAGCTTTCTTT
. | . | TRBJ1-1 | TRBV19 | CASKQNTEAFF | TGTGCCAGTAAACAGAACACTGAAGCTTTCTTT
. | . | TRBJ2-3 | TRBV11-3 | CASSDDSPTDTQYF | TGTGCCAGCAGCGATGACAGCCCCACAGATACGCAGTATTTT
. | . | TRBJ2-3 | TRBV14 | CASSQDISADTQYF | TGTGCCAGCAGCCAAGATATAAGCGCAGATACGCAGTATTTT
. | TRBD2 | TRBJ2-2 | TRBV9 | CASSVGTSGAELFF | TGTGCCAGCAGCGTAGGGACTAGCGGGGCGGAGCTGTTTTTT
. | TRBD1 | TRBJ1-2 | TRBV19 | CASSFLRTGDGYTF | TGTGCCAGTAGCTTTTTACGGACAGGCGACGGCTACACCTTC
. | TRBD1 | TRBJ1-2 | TRBV28 | CASSLLLGQGAGGVNYGYTF | TGTGCCAGCAGTTTACTGCTGGGACAGGGGGCAGGGGGAGTGAACTATGGCTACACCTTC
. | TRBD1 | TRBJ1-2 | TRBV6-1 | CASRGQSGYTF | TGTGCCAGCAGGGGACAGTCCGGCTACACCTTC
once | . | TRBJ1-1 | TRBV19 | CASRQPPGEAFF | TGTGCCAGCCGACAACCTCCCGGTGAAGCTTTCTTT
. | TRBD2 | TRBJ2-3 | TRBV4-1 | CASSQDLKLAGGDTQYF | TGCGCCAGCAGCCAAGATTTGAAACTAGCGGGAGGGGATACGCAGTATTTT
. | . | TRBJ2-5 | TRBV4-3 | CASSHLAGSGETQYF | TGCGCCAGCAGCCATCTGGCAGGGTCCGGGGAGACCCAGTACTTC
. | . | TRBJ2-5 | TRBV4-2 | CASSQVGSAQETQYF | TGTGCCAGCAGCCAAGTGGGTAGCGCTCAAGAGACCCAGTACTTC
. | TRBD2 | TRBJ2-3 | TRBV19 | CASSIDASGRPPADTQYF | TGTGCCAGTAGTATAGATGCTAGCGGGAGGCCTCCCGCAGATACGCAGTATTTT
. | TRBD2 | TRBJ2-5 | TRBV5-6 | CASSFPGLAAQETQYF | TGTGCCAGCAGCTTCCCGGGACTAGCGGCCCAAGAGACCCAGTACTTC
. | TRBD2 | TRBJ2-7 | TRBV15 | CATSRDRQAGAYEQYF | TGTGCCACCAGCAGAGATAGGCAAGCGGGAGCCTACGAGCAGTACTTC
. | . | TRBJ1-4 | TRBV25-1 | CASTGTVGNEKLFF | TGTGCCAGCACCGGAACGGTCGGGAATGAAAAACTGTTTTTT
. | TRBD2 | TRBJ2-2 | TRBV18 | CASSPTLAGESGELFF | TGTGCCAGCTCACCTACACTAGCGGGGGAGTCCGGGGAGCTGTTTTTT
once | . | TRBJ2-3 | TRBV5-1 | CASSLGVSRLVDTQYF | TGCGCCAGCAGCTTGGGTGTCTCGCGTCTGGTGGATACGCAGTATTTT
. | . | TRBJ2-7 | TRBV6-4 | CASSVLPGYNYEQYF | TGTGCCAGCAGTGTCCTACCAGGATATAACTACGAGCAGTACTTC
. | . | TRBJ1-5 | TRBV19 | CASKRAGNQPQHF | TGTGCCAGTAAGAGGGCTGGCAATCAGCCCCAGCATTTT